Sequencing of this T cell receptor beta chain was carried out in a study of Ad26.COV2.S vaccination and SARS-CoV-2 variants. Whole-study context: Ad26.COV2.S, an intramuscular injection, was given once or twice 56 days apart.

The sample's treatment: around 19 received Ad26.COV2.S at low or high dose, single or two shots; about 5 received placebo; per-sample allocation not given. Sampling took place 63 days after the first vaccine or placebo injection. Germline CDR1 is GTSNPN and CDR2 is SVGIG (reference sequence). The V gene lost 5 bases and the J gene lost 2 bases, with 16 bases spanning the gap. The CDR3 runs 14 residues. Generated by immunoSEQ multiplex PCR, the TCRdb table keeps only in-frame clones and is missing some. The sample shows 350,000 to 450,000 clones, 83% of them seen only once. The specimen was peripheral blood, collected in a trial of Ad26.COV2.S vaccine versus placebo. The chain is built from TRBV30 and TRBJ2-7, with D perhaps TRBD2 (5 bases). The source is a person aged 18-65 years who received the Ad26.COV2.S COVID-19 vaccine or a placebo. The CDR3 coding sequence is TGTGCCTGGGGACTGGCACTTTATCCCTACGAGCAGTACTTC. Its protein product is CAWGLALYPYEQYF.